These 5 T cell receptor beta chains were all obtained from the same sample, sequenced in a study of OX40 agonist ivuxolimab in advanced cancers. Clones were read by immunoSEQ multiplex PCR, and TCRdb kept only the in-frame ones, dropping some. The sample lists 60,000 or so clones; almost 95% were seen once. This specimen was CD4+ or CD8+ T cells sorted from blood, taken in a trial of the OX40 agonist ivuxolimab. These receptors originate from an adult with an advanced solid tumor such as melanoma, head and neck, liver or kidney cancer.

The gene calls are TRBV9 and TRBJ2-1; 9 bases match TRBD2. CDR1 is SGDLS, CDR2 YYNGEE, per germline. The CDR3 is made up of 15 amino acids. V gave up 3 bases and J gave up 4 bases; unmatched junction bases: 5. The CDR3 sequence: CASSAPSGAYNEQFF. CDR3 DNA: TGTGCCAGCAGCGCTCCTAGCGGGGCGTACAATGAGCAGTTCTTC. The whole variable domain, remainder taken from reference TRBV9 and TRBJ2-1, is DSGVTQTPKHLITATGQRVTLRCSPRSGDLSVYWYQQSLDQGLQFLIQYYNGEERAKGNILERFSAQQFPDLHSELNLSSLELGDSALYFCASSAPSGAYNEQFFGPGTRLTVL.

For the CDR3, the DNA is TGTGCCAGCAGCTTAGGTTCTGCGGGAGGGAAAAGGTACGAGCAGTACTTC. Protein product: CASSLGSAGGKRYEQYF. The chain uses TRBV7-9 and TRBJ2-7; 9 bases are shared with TRBD2. After removal of 1 base from V and 4 bases from J, the junction contained 11 bases not matched to a gene. The CDR3 loop spans 17 amino acids. Germline V gene sequence: CDR1 SEHNR, CDR2 FQNEAQ (reference sequence).

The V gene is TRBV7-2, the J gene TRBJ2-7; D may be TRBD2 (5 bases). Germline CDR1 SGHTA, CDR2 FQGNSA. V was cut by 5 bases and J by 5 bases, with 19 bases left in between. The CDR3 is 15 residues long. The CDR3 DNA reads TGTGCCAGCAGCCCGACGGGGATTCCTTTCGACGAGCAGTACTTC. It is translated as CASSPTGIPFDEQYF.

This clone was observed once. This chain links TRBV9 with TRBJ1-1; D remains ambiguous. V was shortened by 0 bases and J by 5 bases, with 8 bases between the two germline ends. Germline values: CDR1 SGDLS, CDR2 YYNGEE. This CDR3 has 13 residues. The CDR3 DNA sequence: TGTGCCAGCAGCGTAGCGAGTGTAACTGAAGCTTTCTTT. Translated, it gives CASSVASVTEAFF. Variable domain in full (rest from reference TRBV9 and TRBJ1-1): DSGVTQTPKHLITATGQRVTLRCSPRSGDLSVYWYQQSLDQGLQFLIQYYNGEERAKGNILERFSAQQFPDLHSELNLSSLELGDSALYFCASSVASVTEAFFGQGTRLTVV.

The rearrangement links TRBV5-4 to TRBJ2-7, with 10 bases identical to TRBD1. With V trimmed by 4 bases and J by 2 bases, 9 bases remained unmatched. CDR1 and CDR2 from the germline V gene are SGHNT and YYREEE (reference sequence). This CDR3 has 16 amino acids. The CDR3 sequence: CASSGAGTGDPYEQYF. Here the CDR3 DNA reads TGTGCCAGCAGCGGAGCCGGGACAGGGGATCCCTACGAGCAGTACTTC.